This is a list of T cell receptor beta chains from one sample in a study of blood T cell repertoires in COVID-19. This table comes from immunoSEQ multiplex PCR, and its TCRdb copy is limited to in-frame clones, with some not included. Among 100,000 to 150,000 clones listed, around 87% were seen once. Material for sequencing was peripheral blood. The receptors were sampled from a woman aged 60 to 75 with acute or convalescent COVID-19. CDR3s include the opening cysteine and the closing phenylalanine or tryptophan.

>TRBJ2-6|TRBV3-1/TRBV3-2
CASSRGTGSSGANVLTF
>TRBJ1-4|TRBV10-2
CASSDWGGHEKLFF
>TRBJ2-1|TRBV24-1
CATSDGGTSFYNEQFF
>TRBJ2-3|TRBV4-2
CASSPGWTAAGQDTQYF
>TRBJ2-1|TRBV9
CASSPYSGSSYNEQFF
>TRBJ1-1|TRBV18
CASSKDRLNTEAFF
>TRBJ2-1|TRBV5-8
CASSFHGSDEQFF
>TRBJ2-1|TRBV7-9
CASSSLAGGPDEQFF
>TRBJ2-2|TRBV5-4
CASSLGDSTGELFF
>TRBJ2-1|TRBV6-1
CASSETRAFYEQFF
>TRBJ2-1|TRBV9
CASSYGRGMVNEQFF
>TRBJ2-1|TRBV9
CASSVGEVHEQFF
>TRBJ2-1|TRBV19
CASSQTGIEQFF
>TRBJ2-5|TRBV18
CASSPQGQGETQYF
>TRBJ2-1|TRBV3-1/TRBV3-2
CASTSRGNEQFF
>TRBJ2-5|TRBV29-1
CSGVGEGTQYF
>TRBJ1-6|TRBV6-1
CASSEAGTGVYNSPLHF
>TRBJ2-5|TRBV6-1
CASSEFVGVEETQYF
>TRBJ2-3|TRBV10-1
CASSRTASTDTQYF
>TRBJ2-7|TRBV6-5
CASSLAGAYEQYF
>TRBJ1-5|TRBV2
CASREGRQSNQPQHF
>TRBJ1-1|TRBV15
CATSWGGVNTEAFF
>TRBJ1-2|TRBV6-5
CASSYLGTENPSYTF
>TRBJ1-2|TRBV3-1/TRBV3-2
CASSQDGTGINYGYTF
>TRBJ1-1|TRBV6-4
CASRTQASGTEAFF
>TRBJ1-3|TRBV6-5
CASSSTGGFGNTIYF
>TRBJ2-3|TRBV18
CASSLTFSGSPTDTQYF
>TRBJ1-2|TRBV7-9
CASSSGNYGYTF
>TRBJ2-1|TRBV29-1
CSGRQYSSSYNEQFF
>TRBJ1-6|TRBV11-3
CASSSTQGSPLHF
>TRBJ2-4|TRBV13
CASSPGSELAKNIQYF
>TRBJ2-1|TRBV10-1
CASSESLGRNEQFF
>TRBJ2-5|TRBV2
CAGQGLEGETQYF
>TRBJ1-4|TRBV5-1
CASRTGGYEKLFF
>TRBJ2-2|TRBV24-1
CATSEYFTGELFF
>TRBJ2-3|TRBV28
CRTQGRDTQYF
>TRBJ2-4|TRBV2
CASSGENIQYF
>TRBJ1-2|TRBV3-1/TRBV3-2
CASSPGAQGVGGYTF
>TRBJ2-1|TRBV7-2
CASRLRTSGSRGREQFF
>TRBJ2-3|TRBV15
CATSRGTTRLSDTQYF
>TRBJ2-5|TRBV9
CASSVLPQPGGKETQYF
>TRBJ2-1|TRBV5-5
CASSLLVDNEQFF
>TRBJ1-5|TRBV19
CASRTAGTNQPQHF
>TRBJ1-2|TRBV28
CASSPQGRGAGYGYTF
>TRBJ1-1|TRBV5-1
CASSAYRGAEAFF
>TRBJ1-1|TRBV3-1/TRBV3-2
CASSQKQNTEAFF
>TRBJ2-7|TRBV24-1
CATEDWEGTEQYF
>TRBJ1-1|TRBV3-1/TRBV3-2
CASSQLFIRGKNTEAFF
>TRBJ2-7|TRBV7-9
CASSLAGGPNEQYF